The clone carrying this TCR beta chain occurred a few times. Antigen specificity is unknown. Cells sorted by CD45RO/CCR7/CD25/CD127/CD95/CD27 comprised CD4+ naive, central memory, regulatory and stem cell-like memory cells. The sequenced template was cDNA made from the entire isolated RNA. Profiled with immunoSEQ multiplex PCR; TCRdb holds only in-frame clones, not every one. This sample has roughly 25,000 clones; over 60% occur once, and the top ten carry roughly 2%. Trimming stripped 2 bases from V and 8 bases from J, with 13 bases between. The V gene's germline CDR1 is SGHDT and CDR2 YYEEEE. The CDR3 consists of 13 residues. The record originates from a study of beta chain features in type 1 diabetes. Notes on the study in general: The study found fewer insertions and more deletions at VDJ junctions in type 1 diabetes patients. Among patients with Type 1 diabetes, TCRB CDR3s were moderately but significantly shorter in every one of the four CD4+ subsets.

This sequence originates from a woman between 40 and 50 years old in good health. The V call is TRBV5-6, the J call TRBJ1-2; D is unclear. The sample comprised Tregs from blood. CDR3 nucleotides: TGTGCCAGCAGCTTAATGGGCAGCCTCGGCTACACCTTC. Its protein is CASSLMGSLGYTF.